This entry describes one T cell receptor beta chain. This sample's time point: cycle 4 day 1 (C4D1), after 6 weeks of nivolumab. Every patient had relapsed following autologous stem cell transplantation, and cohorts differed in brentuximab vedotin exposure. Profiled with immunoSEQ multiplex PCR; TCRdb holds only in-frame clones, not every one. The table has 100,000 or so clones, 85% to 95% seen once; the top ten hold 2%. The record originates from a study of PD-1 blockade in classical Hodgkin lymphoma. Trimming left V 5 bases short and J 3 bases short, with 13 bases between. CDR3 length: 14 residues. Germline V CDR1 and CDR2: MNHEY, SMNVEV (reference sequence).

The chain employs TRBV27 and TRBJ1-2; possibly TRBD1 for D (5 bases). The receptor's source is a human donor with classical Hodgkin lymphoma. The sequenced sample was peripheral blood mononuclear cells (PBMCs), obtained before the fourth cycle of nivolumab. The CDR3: CASSDSYGDYGYTF. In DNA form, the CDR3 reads TGTGCCAGCAGTGACAGTTACGGGGACTATGGCTACACCTTC.